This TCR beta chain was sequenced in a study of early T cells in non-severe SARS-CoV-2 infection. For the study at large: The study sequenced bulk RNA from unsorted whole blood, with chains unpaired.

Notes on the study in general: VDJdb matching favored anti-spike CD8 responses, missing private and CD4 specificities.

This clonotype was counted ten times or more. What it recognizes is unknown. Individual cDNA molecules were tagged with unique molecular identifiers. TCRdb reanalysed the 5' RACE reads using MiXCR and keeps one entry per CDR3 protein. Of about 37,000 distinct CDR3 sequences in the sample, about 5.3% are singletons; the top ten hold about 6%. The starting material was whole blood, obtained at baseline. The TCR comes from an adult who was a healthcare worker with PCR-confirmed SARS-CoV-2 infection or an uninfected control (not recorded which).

The CDR3 reads CASSQRTESYEQYF. The CDR3, as DNA: TGTGCCAGCAGCCAGCGTACTGAGAGCTACGAGCAGTACTTC. The chain uses TRBV7-9 and TRBJ2-7; no definite D call. The germline V gene has CDR1 SEHNR and CDR2 FQNEAQ (reference sequence). The V end was cut by 5 bases, the J end by 3 bases, with 14 bases between. CDR3 size: 14 residues.